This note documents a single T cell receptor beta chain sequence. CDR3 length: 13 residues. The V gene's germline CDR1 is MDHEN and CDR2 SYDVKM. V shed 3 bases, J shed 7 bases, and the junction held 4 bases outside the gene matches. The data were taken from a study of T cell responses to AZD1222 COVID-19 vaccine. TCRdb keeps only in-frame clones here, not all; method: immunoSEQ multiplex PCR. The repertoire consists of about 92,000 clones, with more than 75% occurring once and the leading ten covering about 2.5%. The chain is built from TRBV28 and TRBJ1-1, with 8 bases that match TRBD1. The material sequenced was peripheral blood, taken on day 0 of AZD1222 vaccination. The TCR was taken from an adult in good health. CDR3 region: CASSLGDRLEAFF. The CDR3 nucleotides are TGTGCCAGCAGTTTGGGGGACAGGCTTGAAGCTTTCTTT.